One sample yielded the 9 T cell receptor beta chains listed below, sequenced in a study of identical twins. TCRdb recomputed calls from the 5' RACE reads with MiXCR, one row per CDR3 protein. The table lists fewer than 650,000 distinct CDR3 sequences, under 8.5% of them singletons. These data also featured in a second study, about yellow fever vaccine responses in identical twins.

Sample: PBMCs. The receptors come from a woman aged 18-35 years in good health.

The CDR3 nucleotides are TGTGCCAGCAGTATGGACAACTCCTACGAGCAGTACGTC. It translates to CASSMDNSYEQYV. This chain uses TRBV6-1 with TRBJ2-7; TRBD1 might be the D (5 bases). The CDR3 is 13 amino acids. Germline-derived CDR1 and CDR2 are MNHNS and SASEGT. Trimming removed 5 bases at V and 0 bases at J, with 8 bases between.

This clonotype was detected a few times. CDR3 region: CASSLAGFGEQYV. CDR3 in DNA: TGTGCCAGCAGCTTAGCGGGTTTTGGGGAGCAGTACGTC. The rearrangement joins TRBV7-9 to TRBJ2-7; the D is unclear. This CDR3 region has 13 residues. V was shortened by 0 bases and J by 7 bases, with 10 bases between the two germline ends. Germline values: CDR1 SEHNR, CDR2 FQNEAQ (reference sequence).

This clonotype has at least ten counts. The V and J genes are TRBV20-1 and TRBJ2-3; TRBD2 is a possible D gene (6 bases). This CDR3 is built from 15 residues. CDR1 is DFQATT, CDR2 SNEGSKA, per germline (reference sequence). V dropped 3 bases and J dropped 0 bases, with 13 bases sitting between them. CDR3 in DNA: TGCAGTGCTAGGGGGACTGTGAAGAGCACAGATACGCAGTATTTT. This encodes CSARGTVKSTDTQYF.

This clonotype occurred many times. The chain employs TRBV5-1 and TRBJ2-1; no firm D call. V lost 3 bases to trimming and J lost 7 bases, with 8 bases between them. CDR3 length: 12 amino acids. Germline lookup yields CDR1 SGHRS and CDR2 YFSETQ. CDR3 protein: CASSWNMNEQFF. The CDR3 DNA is TGCGCCAGCAGCTGGAACATGAATGAGCAGTTCTTC.

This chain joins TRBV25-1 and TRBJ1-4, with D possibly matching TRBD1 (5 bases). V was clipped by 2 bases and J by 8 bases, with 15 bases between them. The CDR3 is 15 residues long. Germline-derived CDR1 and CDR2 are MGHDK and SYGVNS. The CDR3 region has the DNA TGTGCCAGCAGTGAAGGGGCCGGGGTGGGGGAAAAACTGTTTTTT. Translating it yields CASSEGAGVGEKLFF.

The CDR3 sequence is CSVEAPREGTYEQYF. The CDR3, as DNA: TGCAGCGTTGAAGCGCCAAGGGAGGGGACCTACGAGCAGTACTTC. The chain uses TRBV29-1 and TRBJ2-7; 7 bases are shared with TRBD2. The CDR3 sequence is 15 residues long. From germline, CDR1 is SQVTM and CDR2 ANQGSEA. Unmatched junction bases numbered 8, after V lost 1 base and J lost 2 bases.

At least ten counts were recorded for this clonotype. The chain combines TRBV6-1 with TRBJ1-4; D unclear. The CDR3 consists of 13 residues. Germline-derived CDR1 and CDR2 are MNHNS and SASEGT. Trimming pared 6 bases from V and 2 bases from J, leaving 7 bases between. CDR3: CASRERTNEKLFF. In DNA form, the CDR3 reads TGTGCCAGCAGGGAGCGGACTAATGAAAAACTGTTTTTT.

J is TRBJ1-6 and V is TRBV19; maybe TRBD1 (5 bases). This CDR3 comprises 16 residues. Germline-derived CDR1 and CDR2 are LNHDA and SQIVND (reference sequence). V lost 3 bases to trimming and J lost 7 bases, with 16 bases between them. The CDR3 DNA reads TGTGCCAGTAGTATGTTTGGAGGAGCAGGGAATTCACCCCTCCACTTT. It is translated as CASSMFGGAGNSPLHF.

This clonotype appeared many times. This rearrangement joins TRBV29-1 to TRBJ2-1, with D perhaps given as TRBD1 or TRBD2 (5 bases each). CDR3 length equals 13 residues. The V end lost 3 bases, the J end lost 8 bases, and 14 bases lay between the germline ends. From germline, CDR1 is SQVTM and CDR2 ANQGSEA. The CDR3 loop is CSVEPGWGDEQFF. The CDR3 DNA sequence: TGCAGCGTTGAGCCAGGGTGGGGAGATGAGCAGTTCTTC.